Listed here are 11 T cell receptor beta chains from one sample, sequenced in a study of graft-versus-host responses after intestinal transplantation. Antigens of these TCRs are unknown. Data came from immunoSEQ multiplex PCR; TCRdb stores just in-frame clones and leaves some out. Of under 150,000 clones listed, around nine tenths are singletons. The material was unstimulated CD4+ T cells sorted from spleen or lymph node cells, obtained before intestinal transplant. These receptors all stem from a human donor who received an intestinal transplant.

J is TRBJ2-1 and V is TRBV7-2; TRBD2 matches 8 bases. The CDR3 length is 14 residues. The germline gives CDR1 SGHTA, CDR2 FQGNSA. With 3 bases clipped from V and 14 bases from J, the junction kept 12 bases outside the gene matches. The CDR3 region is CASSLVPQRGPKFF. The DNA for the CDR3 is TGTGCCAGCAGCTTGGTACCCCAGCGGGGGCCTAAGTTCTTC. The full variable domain, with the rest looked up from reference TRBV7-2 and TRBJ2-1, is GAGVSQSPSNKVTEKGKDVELRCDPISGHTALYWYRQSLGQGLEFLIYFQGNSAPDKSGLPSDRFSAERTGGSVSTLTIQRTQQEDSAVYLCASSLVPQRGPKFFGPGTRLTVL.

The chain carries TRBV12-5 and TRBJ1-1, with D possibly TRBD1 on 6 matching bases. This CDR3 comprises 15 residues. The V end was cut by 2 bases, the J end by 4 bases, with 14 bases between. Germline values: CDR1 LGHNT, CDR2 FRNRAP. CDR3 nucleotide sequence: TGTGCTAGTGGTTTGATGACAGGTCCGAGCACTGAAGCTTTCTTT. Protein sequence: CASGLMTGPSTEAFF.

The rearrangement uses TRBV19 and TRBJ2-7; the D gene is possibly TRBD2 (5 bases). The CDR3 runs 12 residues. CDR1 and CDR2 (germline): LNHDA, SQIVND (reference sequence). The V gene lost 4 bases and the J gene lost 3 bases, with 7 bases spanning the gap. CDR3 sequence reads: CASSNRDYEQYF. In DNA, the CDR3 is TGTGCCAGTAGTAACCGGGACTACGAGCAGTACTTC. The complete variable domain, with remaining parts taken from reference TRBV19 and TRBJ2-7, reads DGGITQSPKYLFRKEGQNVTLSCEQNLNHDAMYWYRQDPGQGLRLIYYSQIVNDFQKGDIAEGYSVSREKKESFPLTVTSAQKNPTAFYLCASSNRDYEQYFGPGTRLTVT.

The V gene is TRBV28, the J gene TRBJ1-2; possible D gene TRBD1, 5 bases. Germline lookup yields CDR1 MDHEN and CDR2 SYDVKM. Trimming shortened V by 2 bases and J by 9 bases, and 16 bases separated the two germline ends. This CDR3 comprises 14 residues. The CDR3 nucleotides are TGTGCCAGCAGTTTACCGACAGAGGTTCAGCGCTACACCTTC. Its protein product is CASSLPTEVQRYTF.

This chain connects TRBV18 to TRBJ2-6; 8 bases fit TRBD1. CDR1 is KGHSH, CDR2 LQKENI, per germline. The CDR3 spans 18 residues. Unmatched junction bases numbered 7, after V lost 3 bases and J lost 0 bases. Here the CDR3 DNA reads TGTGCCAGCTCACCGCAGGGGGACAGGAGCTCTGGGGCCAACGTCCTGACTTTC. It specifies CASSPQGDRSSGANVLTF.

This sequence joins TRBV28 and TRBJ1-3, with D possibly TRBD1 on 5 matching bases. V was cut by 5 bases and J by 0 bases, with 14 bases left in between. From germline, CDR1 is MDHEN and CDR2 SYDVKM. The length of the CDR3 is 16 residues. The CDR3 sequence is CASSNNRLYSGNTIYF. The DNA of the CDR3 is TGTGCCAGCAGTAACAACAGGCTTTACTCTGGAAACACCATATATTTT. The full variable domain, in which reference TRBV28 and TRBJ1-3 provide the parts outside the CDR3, is DVKVTQSSRYLVKRTGEKVFLECVQDMDHENMFWYRQDPGLGLRLIYFSYDVKMKEKGDIPEGYSVSREKKERFSLILESASTNQTSMYLCASSNNRLYSGNTIYFGEGSWLTVV.

The chain employs TRBV9 and TRBJ1-6; unclear D gene. Germline CDR1 SGDLS, CDR2 YYNGEE. The CDR3 has 15 amino acids. Deletions cut 3 bases from V and 0 bases from J, with 7 bases between. DNA of the CDR3: TGTGCCAGCAGCGGATTGAGCTCCTATAATTCACCCCTCCACTTT. Translation gives CASSGLSSYNSPLHF.

V gene TRBV15 combines with J gene TRBJ2-5; 8 bases align to TRBD2. Germline CDR1 is LNHNV and CDR2 is YYDKDF (reference sequence). The trim removed 0 bases at V and 5 bases at J, leaving 14 bases unmatched. This CDR3 is 18 amino acids long. DNA of the CDR3: TGTGCCACCAGCAGAGATTTAGGTCTGCGGGGGGCAGGGGAGACCCAGTACTTC. This codes for CATSRDLGLRGAGETQYF. Using reference TRBV15 and TRBJ2-5 for the parts outside the CDR3, the full variable domain is DAMVIQNPRYQVTQFGKPVTLSCSQTLNHNVMYWYQQKSSQAPKLLFHYYDKDFNNEADTPDNFQSRRPNTSFCFLDIRSPGLGDTAMYLCATSRDLGLRGAGETQYFGPGTRLLVL.

The chain recombines TRBV9 with TRBJ2-2; D is undetermined. Germline loops: CDR1 SGDLS, CDR2 YYNGEE. The V end was cut by 0 bases, the J end by 2 bases, with 8 bases between. The CDR3 spans 15 residues. In DNA form, the CDR3 reads TGTGCCAGCAGCGTAGAACAGTTTAACACCGGGGAGCTGTTTTTT. This codes for CASSVEQFNTGELFF.

The CDR3 sequence: CASSVQTGTGTGELFF. The CDR3 DNA reads as TGTGCCAGCAGTGTTCAGACAGGGACGGGCACCGGGGAGCTGTTTTTT. This chain connects TRBV6-1 to TRBJ2-2, with 7 positions matching TRBD1. The V segment lost 4 bases and the J segment 4 bases; nucleotides outside the gene matches: 9. Looked up from germline, CDR1 is MNHNS and CDR2 is SASEGT. This CDR3 has 16 residues.

The chain uses TRBV27 and TRBJ2-7; tentatively, D is TRBD1 (6 bases). Germline V gives CDR1 MNHEY, CDR2 SMNVEV (reference sequence). Trimming removed 5 bases from V and 6 bases from J, with 14 bases in between. The CDR3 has 13 residues. The CDR3 coding sequence is TGTGCCAGCAGTGTCACAGGGTTTGGCGAGCAGTACTTC. The encoded protein is CASSVTGFGEQYF.